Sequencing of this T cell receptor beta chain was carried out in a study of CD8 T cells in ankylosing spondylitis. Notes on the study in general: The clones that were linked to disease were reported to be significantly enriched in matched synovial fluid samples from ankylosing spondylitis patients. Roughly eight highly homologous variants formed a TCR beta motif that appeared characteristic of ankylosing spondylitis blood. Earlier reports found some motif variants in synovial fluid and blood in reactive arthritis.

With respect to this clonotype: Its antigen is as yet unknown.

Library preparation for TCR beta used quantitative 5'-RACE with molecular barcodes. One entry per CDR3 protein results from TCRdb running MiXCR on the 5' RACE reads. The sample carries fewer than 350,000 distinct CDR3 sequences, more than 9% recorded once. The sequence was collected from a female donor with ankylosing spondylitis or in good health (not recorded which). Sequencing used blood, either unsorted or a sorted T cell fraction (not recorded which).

CDR3 loop: CASSYWTGSDTQYF. The CDR3 coding sequence is TGTGCCAGCAGCTATTGGACAGGCTCAGATACGCAGTATTTT. The chain employs TRBV7-2 and TRBJ2-3; TRBD1 matches 7 bases. This CDR3 contains 14 residues. The germline CDR1 and CDR2 sequences are SGHTA and FQGNSA. The V and J ends lost 4 bases and 4 bases, in that order; junction bases with no gene match: 5.